One sample yielded the 30 T cell receptor beta chains listed below, sequenced in a study of human T cells and chemical hapten exposure (dated by TCRdb to the early 2020s). The time point label of this sample denotes: patch test 2, 6 weeks after DPC sensitization. This specimen's treatment or condition label, per the study, means: therapeutic diphenylcyclopropenone sensitization with weekly scalp DPC. Libraries were constructed by RACE. TCRdb records NextSeq 500 as the sequencer. Using fastp at Q25 and MiXCR, TCRdb reprocessed the public reads and kept productive beta chains. Here each entry gathers all rows of one CDR3 protein and keeps the most common genes and DNA. For this sample the table gives over 60,000 distinct CDR3 sequences, of which about 9.3% were detected only once. The leading ten clones occupy around 6.8% of the sample. The sample in question was whole blood, obtained in connection with sensitization to the hapten diphenylcyclopropenone (DPC). All receptors derive from a woman aged 45-65 years with alopecia areata. Some clones in this sample may be carry-over from other donors' samples.

This clonotype has a handful of counts. The V gene is TRBV5-1, the J gene TRBJ1-3; D ambiguous. The CDR3 loop spans 15 amino acids. Trimming took off 4 bases at V and 0 bases at J, with 11 bases between the two ends. The germline V gene encodes CDR1 SGHRS and CDR2 YFSETQ. The CDR3 loop reads CASSPRGSSGNTIYF. Here the CDR3 DNA reads TGCGCCAGCAGCCCCCGAGGGAGCTCTGGAAACACCATATATTTT.

V usage is TRBV13 and J usage is TRBJ1-1; 8 nucleotides line up with TRBD1. After removal of 4 bases from V and 1 base from J, the junction contained 5 bases not matched to a gene. CDR1 is PRHDT and CDR2 is FYEKMQ in the germline V gene (reference sequence). CDR3 length: 15 amino acids. CDR3 sequence reads: CASSSRGTGNTEAFF. Here the CDR3 DNA reads TGTGCCAGCAGCTCCCGCGGGACAGGGAACACTGAAGCTTTCTTT.

In this sample, this clonotype turned up many times. The chain links TRBV7-8 to TRBJ1-2; D is uncertain. Trimming shortened V by 0 bases and J by 4 bases, and 9 bases separated the two germline ends. Germline CDR1 and CDR2: SGHVS and FQNEAQ. The CDR3 totals 14 residues. CDR3 protein: CASSLALGVYGYTF. In nucleotides, the CDR3 is TGTGCCAGCAGCTTAGCGCTGGGAGTCTATGGCTACACCTTC.

The chain joins TRBV11-2 to TRBJ2-1; TRBD2 matches at 11 bases. The germline V gene encodes CDR1 SGHAT and CDR2 FQNNGV. After removal of 6 bases from V and 7 bases from J, the junction contained 2 bases not matched to a gene. This CDR3 comprises 13 residues. CDR3 in amino acids: CASRPSGRNEQFF. The DNA of the CDR3 is TGTGCCAGCAGGCCTAGCGGGAGGAATGAGCAGTTCTTC.

J is TRBJ2-7 and V is TRBV5-1; TRBD1 agrees at 12 bases. Germline CDR1 and CDR2: SGHRS and YFSETQ. This CDR3 region has 15 residues. The V gene end was trimmed by 4 bases and the J gene end by 6 bases; junction bases not matched to a gene: 8. This CDR3 reads CASSRTGTGGSEQYF. The CDR3 DNA is TGCGCCAGCAGCAGAACCGGGACAGGGGGCAGCGAGCAGTACTTC.

This clonotype was seen ten or more times. The CDR3 sequence is CASSAYSGANVLTF. The CDR3 coding sequence is TGTGCCAGCTCAGCCTACTCTGGGGCCAACGTCCTGACTTTC. The chain couples TRBV18 to TRBJ2-6; no clear D. This CDR3 is built from 14 residues. The V end lost 5 bases, the J end lost 0 bases, and 5 bases lay between the germline ends. The germline V gene encodes CDR1 KGHSH and CDR2 LQKENI.

This clonotype was recorded a few times. The chain couples TRBV5-1 to TRBJ2-7, with 7 bases lining up with TRBD1. Per germline, CDR1 SGHRS and CDR2 YFSETQ. J lost 3 bases, V lost 3 bases, and 6 bases had no gene match. This CDR3 contains 14 residues. The CDR3 reads CASSSGGQFYEQYF. The CDR3 DNA reads TGCGCCAGCAGCTCTGGGGGACAGTTCTACGAGCAGTACTTC.

This clonotype was detected ten times or more. The chain combines TRBV5-5 with TRBJ1-5; 8 bases map to TRBD1. The CDR3 has 17 residues. CDR1 is SGHKS and CDR2 is YYEKEE in the germline V gene (reference sequence). Trimming cost V 4 bases and J 2 bases; bases outside gene matches: 11. In DNA form, the CDR3 reads TGTGCCAGCAGCCCGGGACAGGATAATTTTGGCAATCAGCCCCAGCATTTT. Translated: CASSPGQDNFGNQPQHF.

This rearrangement joins TRBV5-1 to TRBJ2-1, with 12 bases lining up with TRBD2. This CDR3 contains 16 residues. CDR1 is SGHRS and CDR2 is YFSETQ in the germline V gene. The ends lost 3 bases at V and 7 bases at J; junction bases unmatched: 8. CDR3 nucleotide sequence: TGCGCCAGCAGCTCCCTAGCGGGAGGGAGAGATAATGAGCAGTTCTTC. Translated, it gives CASSSLAGGRDNEQFF.

Many counts were recorded for this clonotype. This chain connects TRBV20-1 to TRBJ2-5; maybe TRBD1 (5 bases). V shed 0 bases and J shed 7 bases, with 6 bases lying between them. The CDR3 consists of 11 residues. The V gene's germline CDR1 is DFQATT and CDR2 SNEGSKA (reference sequence). The CDR3: CSAREGVTQYF. CDR3 in DNA: TGCAGTGCTAGAGAAGGGGTGACCCAGTACTTC.

CDR3 sequence reads: CASSPLRGGDTEAFF. The CDR3 DNA is TGTGCCAGCTCACCACTACGGGGCGGGGACACTGAAGCTTTCTTT. This chain connects TRBV18 to TRBJ1-1, with D maybe TRBD1 (5 bases). Trimming left V 1 base short and J 3 bases short, with 12 bases between. The CDR3 has 15 amino acids. Germline assignment: CDR1 KGHSH and CDR2 LQKENI.

This clonotype was seen ten or more times. V usage is TRBV6-1 and J usage is TRBJ1-1; TRBD1 aligns across 7 bases. Germline CDR1 MNHNS, CDR2 SASEGT. With 8 bases clipped from V and 1 base from J, the junction kept 4 bases outside the gene matches. The CDR3 spans 13 residues. The CDR3 coding sequence is TGTGCCAGCGGTTGGACAGGGAACACTGAAGCTTTCTTT. Translated, it gives CASGWTGNTEAFF.

There are many counts of this clonotype. V usage is TRBV7-8 and J usage is TRBJ1-6, with D unclear. The germline gives CDR1 SGHVS, CDR2 FQNEAQ. The ends were cut back, 1 base at V and 5 bases at J, with 21 bases in the middle. CDR3 length: 19 amino acids. The CDR3 spells CASSLVLGLTSPNNSPLHF. The CDR3 bases are TGTGCCAGCAGCTTAGTACTAGGGCTGACATCCCCTAATAATTCACCCCTCCACTTT. The full variable domain, with the rest looked up from reference TRBV7-8 and TRBJ1-6, is GAGVSQSPRYKVAKRGQDVALRCDPISGHVSLFWYQQALGQGPEFLTYFQNEAQLDKSGLPSDRFFAERPEGSVSTLKIQRTQQEDSAVYLCASSLVLGLTSPNNSPLHFGNGTRLTVT.

This clonotype was seen a few times. J is TRBJ2-1 and V is TRBV27, with D possibly being TRBD1 (5 bases). Germline V gene data show CDR1 as MNHEY and CDR2 as SMNVEV (reference sequence). The CDR3 has 14 amino acids. The V end was cut by 4 bases, the J end by 6 bases, with 13 bases between. The CDR3 region is CASSWSGFSNEQFF. CDR3 sequence (DNA): TGTGCCAGCAGTTGGTCAGGGTTCAGCAATGAGCAGTTCTTC.

J is TRBJ2-1 and V is TRBV29-1, with 8 bases lining up with TRBD1. Germline V gene lookup returns CDR1 SQVTM and CDR2 ANQGSEA. V shed 7 bases, J shed 7 bases, and the junction held 3 bases outside the gene matches. This CDR3 has 11 amino acids. This chain's CDR3 is CSARQGNEQFF. CDR3 bases: TGCAGCGCCAGACAGGGGAATGAGCAGTTCTTC.

In its sample, this clonotype was seen many times. The chain joins TRBV25-1 to TRBJ1-2; the D is unclear. The V end lost 1 base, the J end lost 3 bases, and 9 bases lay between the germline ends. Germline V gene data show CDR1 as MGHDK and CDR2 as SYGVNS. The CDR3 runs 14 residues. This CDR3 is CASSESERYYGYTF. In DNA, the CDR3 is TGTGCCAGCAGTGAATCGGAGCGGTACTATGGCTACACCTTC.

This clonotype was recorded at least ten times. This sequence joins TRBV6-1 and TRBJ1-2; maybe TRBD1 (6 bases). This CDR3 has 16 amino acids. Germline V gene sequence: CDR1 MNHNS, CDR2 SASEGT. V was trimmed by 4 bases and J by 6 bases, leaving 21 bases between them. The CDR3 is CASSGLVQTGIHGYTF. The CDR3 nucleotides read TGTGCCAGCAGTGGCTTGGTCCAGACAGGAATTCATGGCTACACCTTC.

This clonotype was detected a few times. The gene calls are TRBV7-2 and TRBJ1-2; D is ambiguous. This CDR3 contains 15 residues. Germline V gene sequence: CDR1 SGHTA, CDR2 FQGNSA. Trimming cost V 3 bases and J 0 bases, with 11 bases left between them. CDR3 bases: TGTGCCAGCAGCTTTGATGGGTCCGCTAACTATGGCTACACCTTC. Protein: CASSFDGSANYGYTF.

This chain links TRBV20-1 with TRBJ1-1; no firm D call. The germline gives CDR1 DFQATT, CDR2 SNEGSKA (reference sequence). V dropped 3 bases and J dropped 4 bases, with 3 bases sitting between them. This CDR3 is built from 10 residues. The CDR3 DNA is TGCAGTGCTAGGGGCACTGAAGCTTTCTTT. This sequence encodes CSARGTEAFF.

There are a few counts of this clonotype. V is TRBV14 and J is TRBJ1-6; no reliable D call. Trimming took 3 bases from V and 9 from J, leaving 9 bases between them. The CDR3 runs 13 residues. Germline CDR1 SGHDN, CDR2 FVKESK. CDR3 sequence: CASSHRGSSPLHF. DNA for the CDR3: TGTGCCAGCAGCCACCGTGGGAGTTCACCCCTCCACTTT.

This clonotype appeared a few times. Here the CDR3 DNA reads TGTGCCAGCAGCTTAGGGCTCCTAGCGGCCTACAATGAGCAGTTCTTC. Residues: CASSLGLLAAYNEQFF. The rearrangement joins TRBV7-2 to TRBJ2-1; TRBD2 matches at 7 bases. Per germline, CDR1 SGHTA and CDR2 FQGNSA. The length of the CDR3 is 16 residues. With 1 base clipped from V and 2 bases from J, the junction kept 5 bases outside the gene matches. Complete variable domain (other parts from reference TRBV7-2 and TRBJ2-1): GAGVSQSPSNKVTEKGKDVELRCDPISGHTALYWYRQSLGQGLEFLIYFQGNSAPDKSGLPSDRFSAERTGGSVSTLTIQRTQQEDSAVYLCASSLGLLAAYNEQFFGPGTRLTVL.

This clonotype was recorded many times. The chain recombines TRBV7-6 with TRBJ2-3; 9 nucleotides agree with TRBD2. Germline CDR1 reads SGHVS; CDR2 reads FNYEAQ. V lost 2 bases to trimming and J lost 3 bases; unmatched junction nucleotides: 6. The CDR3 covers 16 residues. This CDR3 reads CASSLLLAGQTDTQYF. As DNA, the CDR3 is TGTGCCAGCAGCTTACTCCTAGCGGGACAGACAGATACGCAGTATTTT.

The chain recombines TRBV11-2 with TRBJ2-3; 14 bases match TRBD2. This CDR3 region has 16 residues. Per the germline V gene, CDR1 is SGHAT and CDR2 is FQNNGV. Trimming cost V 4 bases and J 5 bases; bases outside gene matches: 5. Written as DNA, the CDR3 is TGTGCCAGCAGCTCCTGGACTAGCGGGAGGCGAGATACGCAGTATTTT. It yields the protein CASSSWTSGRRDTQYF. The full variable domain, with the rest looked up from reference TRBV11-2 and TRBJ2-3, is EAGVAQSPRYKIIEKRQSVAFWCNPISGHATLYWYQQILGQGPKLLIQFQNNGVVDDSQLPKDRFSAERLKGVDSTLKIQPAKLEDSAVYLCASSSWTSGRRDTQYFGPGTRLTVL.

This clonotype was found many times. CDR3 bases: TGCAGTGCTAGTTGGCGGGCCAAAAACATTCAGTACTTC. Translated: CSASWRAKNIQYF. The chain employs TRBV20-1 and TRBJ2-4; D is undetermined. The CDR3 length is 13 residues. Per germline, CDR1 DFQATT and CDR2 SNEGSKA (reference sequence). V was pared by 3 bases and J by 1 base, with 7 bases between.

This clonotype was seen at least ten times. The chain recombines TRBV7-9 with TRBJ1-3; unclear D gene. Germline assignment: CDR1 SEHNR and CDR2 FQNEAQ (reference sequence). V shed 4 bases and J shed 0 bases, with 13 bases lying between them. The CDR3 spans 16 residues. The CDR3 nucleotides read TGTGCCAGCAGCTCACCCGAATTGTCCTCTGGAAACACCATATATTTT. This codes for CASSSPELSSGNTIYF.

This clonotype was observed at least ten times. V gene TRBV9 combines with J gene TRBJ2-3; D is unclear. In germline, CDR1 is SGDLS, CDR2 YYNGEE. Trimming stripped 0 bases from V and 3 bases from J, with 8 bases between. There are 14 residues in the CDR3. CDR3 residues: CASSVDRVTDTQYF. CDR3 sequence (DNA): TGTGCCAGCAGCGTAGACCGCGTGACAGATACGCAGTATTTT. The full variable domain, with the rest looked up from reference TRBV9 and TRBJ2-3, is DSGVTQTPKHLITATGQRVTLRCSPRSGDLSVYWYQQSLDQGLQFLIQYYNGEERAKGNILERFSAQQFPDLHSELNLSSLELGDSALYFCASSVDRVTDTQYFGPGTRLTVL.

The J gene is TRBJ1-6, the V gene TRBV7-9; possibly TRBD1 for D (5 bases). Germline assignment: CDR1 SEHNR and CDR2 FQNEAQ (reference sequence). Trimming removed 6 bases at V and 6 bases at J, with 12 bases between. The CDR3 is 14 amino acids. CDR3 DNA: TGTGCCAGCAGGGGGGGGACCCTTAATTCACCCCTCCACTTT. This codes for CASRGGTLNSPLHF.

This clonotype was picked up many times. The chain joins TRBV6-5 to TRBJ2-1; D not resolved. The germline gives CDR1 MNHEY, CDR2 SVGAGI. Trimming took 8 bases from V and 5 from J, leaving 7 bases between them. The CDR3 covers 11 residues. CDR3 DNA: TGTGCCAGCGCCAAGAACAATGAGCAGTTCTTC. Translation: CASAKNNEQFF.

The chain is built from TRBV3-1 and TRBJ2-7, with a tentative D call TRBD2 (5 bases). Germline CDR1 reads LGHDT; CDR2 reads YNNKEL (reference sequence). V was shortened by 0 bases and J by 4 bases, with 10 bases between the two germline ends. This CDR3 has 14 amino acids. In DNA form, the CDR3 reads TGTGCCAGCAGCCAAGATTTGCGAGGGTACGAGCAGTACTTC. Translation: CASSQDLRGYEQYF.

This clonotype was counted at least ten times. This chain joins TRBV27 and TRBJ2-2, with 12 bases that match TRBD1. The CDR3 consists of 16 residues. Per the germline V gene, CDR1 is MNHEY and CDR2 is SMNVEV (reference sequence). Trimming removed 6 bases from V and 3 bases from J; junction bases left unmatched: 5. CDR3 sequence (DNA): TGTGCCAGCAGAAAGGGGGACAGGGGGCACACCGGGGAGCTGTTTTTT. This codes for CASRKGDRGHTGELFF.